Presented here are 30 T cell receptor beta chains from one specimen sequenced in a study of blood T cell repertoires in COVID-19. Using immunoSEQ multiplex PCR, the repertoire was profiled, and TCRdb retains in-frame clones only, with some absent. The data contain a few hundred thousand clones, around four fifths of them seen just once; the ten biggest clones take up roughly a tenth. Specimen: peripheral blood. The receptors here all came from an elderly woman with COVID-19, enrolled during active disease.

This chain connects TRBV19 to TRBJ1-3, with D perhaps TRBD1 (5 bases). The germline V gene has CDR1 LNHDA and CDR2 SQIVND (reference sequence). Trimming removed 6 bases at V and 2 bases at J, with 17 bases between. This CDR3 is 16 amino acids long. CDR3 in amino acids: CASSAPGIRAGNTIYF. CDR3 bases: TGTGCCAGTAGCGCCCCGGGTATCAGGGCTGGAAACACCATATATTTT.

The V call is TRBV30, the J call TRBJ1-1; 9 bases agree with TRBD1. This CDR3 contains 15 residues. With 8 bases clipped from V and 0 bases from J, the junction kept 10 bases outside the gene matches. Germline V gene lookup returns CDR1 GTSNPN and CDR2 SVGIG (reference sequence). CDR3 loop: CARTTGGMMNTEAFF. CDR3 DNA sequence: TGTGCCAGAACGACAGGGGGGATGATGAACACTGAAGCTTTCTTT.

This sequence joins TRBV12-3 or TRBV12-4 and TRBJ2-1, with D unclear. V lost 6 bases and J lost 2, with 8 bases in between. This CDR3 comprises 13 residues. CDR3 residues: CASSRQAYNEQFF. Here the CDR3 DNA reads TGTGCCAGCAGCCGGCAGGCCTACAATGAGCAGTTCTTC.

The CDR3 loop reads CSANSPQHF. CDR3 coding DNA: TGCAGTGCTAACTCTCCCCAGCATTTT. The chain carries TRBV20-1 and TRBJ1-5; D is unclear. With 4 bases removed from V and 10 bases from J, the gap between germline ends came to 5 bases. This CDR3 region has 9 residues. Germline CDR1 and CDR2: DFQATT and SNEGSKA (reference sequence).

This clone was detected only once. The rearrangement links TRBV6-1 to TRBJ1-2, with 8 bases lining up with TRBD1. The CDR3 runs 14 residues. With 2 bases clipped from V and 7 bases from J, the junction kept 6 bases outside the gene matches. CDR1 MNHNS and CDR2 SASEGT come from the germline V gene. The CDR3 DNA reads as TGTGCCAGCAGTGAATGGGGGACAGGAGGTGGCTACACCTTC. It is translated as CASSEWGTGGGYTF.

The V and J genes are TRBV6-2 or TRBV6-3 and TRBJ2-7, with D hard to call. The ends were cut back, 2 bases at V and 4 bases at J, with 9 bases in the middle. Germline V lookup: CDR1 MNHEY, CDR2 SVGEGT. The CDR3 length is 13 residues. CDR3 amino acids: CASSYSVVYEQYF. The CDR3 coding sequence is TGTGCCAGCAGTTACAGCGTAGTTTACGAGCAGTACTTC.

The J gene is TRBJ2-3, the V gene TRBV29-1; no clear D gene. CDR3 size: 13 residues. V was cut by 2 bases and J by 1 base, with 7 bases left in between. The V gene's germline CDR1 is SQVTM and CDR2 ANQGSEA. The CDR3 here is CSVEKQRTDTQYF. The DNA of the CDR3 is TGCAGCGTTGAAAAACAGCGCACAGATACGCAGTATTTT.

The chain links TRBV19 to TRBJ1-6; D call uncertain. Between the trimmed V and J ends, which lost 5 bases and 7 bases, there was a span of 9 bases. CDR3 length equals 13 residues. The V gene's germline CDR1 is LNHDA and CDR2 SQIVND (reference sequence). In DNA form, the CDR3 reads TGTGCCAGTAGTCTCCGGGAGAATTCACCCCTCCACTTT. Amino acids: CASSLRENSPLHF.

The chain carries TRBV21-1 and TRBJ2-5; no DNA check was done on the table's D call, TRBD2. TRBV21-1 is an annotated pseudogene. The CDR3 is 18 residues long. The CDR3 nucleotides are TGTGCCAGCAGCCCCCTCTGCAGGCTAGCGGGGGTCGGGGAGACCCAGTACTTC. This sequence encodes CASSPLCRLAGVGETQYF.

The chain uses TRBV18 and TRBJ1-4; D is unclear. Germline V gene lookup returns CDR1 KGHSH and CDR2 LQKENI. The CDR3 is made up of 15 amino acids. Between the trimmed V and J ends, which lost 6 bases and 0 bases, there was a span of 11 bases. CDR3 in DNA: TGTGCCAGCTCTCCGCCGACAACAACTAATGAAAAACTGTTTTTT. Translating it yields CASSPPTTTNEKLFF.

This chain connects TRBV7-3 to TRBJ2-6; D is unclear. Germline CDR1 reads SGHTA; CDR2 reads FQGTGA. V was trimmed by 2 bases and J by 0 bases, leaving 8 bases between them. The CDR3 extends over 16 amino acids. CDR3 coding DNA: TGTGCCAGCAGCTTATCCCAGGTCTCTGGGGCCAACGTCCTGACTTTC. This encodes CASSLSQVSGANVLTF. The whole variable domain, filled in from reference TRBV7-3 and TRBJ2-6, reads GAGVSQTPSNKVTEKGKYVELRCDPISGHTALYWYRQSLGQGPEFLIYFQGTGAADDSGLPNDRFFAVRPEGSVSTLKIQRTERGDSAVYLCASSLSQVSGANVLTFGAGSRLTVL.

In this sample, this clone turned up once. This chain uses TRBV4-1 with TRBJ2-3, with a tentative D call TRBD2 (6 bases). Trimming removed 4 bases at V and 5 bases at J, with 22 bases between. The CDR3 contains 17 residues. Germline V gene data show CDR1 as MGHRA and CDR2 as YSYEKL. In DNA, the CDR3 is TGCGCCAGCAGCCGAGAGCAGACGGACGGAGGGAGAGATACGCAGTATTTT. Amino acid sequence: CASSREQTDGGRDTQYF.

The CDR3 loop reads CASSPTGGGLAQHF. The CDR3, as DNA: TGTGCCAGCAGTCCTACAGGGGGCGGTTTGGCCCAGCATTTT. The chain carries TRBV2 and TRBJ1-5, with 9 bases matching TRBD1. The length of the CDR3 is 14 residues. Germline V gene sequence: CDR1 SNHLY, CDR2 FYNNEI. V lost 5 bases and J lost 11; bases outside the gene matches: 10. The whole variable domain, filled in from reference TRBV2 and TRBJ1-5, reads EPEVTQTPSHQVTQMGQEVILRCVPISNHLYFYWYRQILGQKVEFLVSFYNNEISEKSEIFDDQFSVERPDGSNFTLKIRSTKLEDSAMYFCASSPTGGGLAQHFGDGTRLSIL.

This clone has more than one count but fewer than ten. CDR3 amino acids: CASSDPTGGNTIYF. CDR3 nucleotides: TGTGCCAGCAGTGACCCGACAGGTGGAAACACCATATATTTT. V usage is TRBV25-1 and J usage is TRBJ1-3, with D possibly TRBD1 on 6 matching bases. The CDR3 is 14 amino acids. The germline V and J ends were trimmed by 3 bases and 3 bases, with 9 bases remaining between them. From germline, CDR1 is MGHDK and CDR2 SYGVNS. The whole variable domain, remainder taken from reference TRBV25-1 and TRBJ1-3, is EADIYQTPRYLVIGTGKKITLECSQTMGHDKMYWYQQDPGMELHLIHYSYGVNSTEKGDLSSESTVSRIRTEHFPLTLESARPSHTSQYLCASSDPTGGNTIYFGEGSWLTVV.

The chain uses TRBV7-2 and TRBJ1-5, with D maybe TRBD1 (5 bases). Looked up from germline, CDR1 is SGHTA and CDR2 is FQGNSA. This CDR3 is built from 14 residues. V lost 1 base and J 9 bases, leaving 13 bases between the germline ends. CDR3 loop: CASSLGQGGLPQHF. For the CDR3, the DNA is TGTGCCAGCAGCTTAGGGCAGGGAGGTTTGCCCCAGCATTTT.

This clone came up once. The chain employs TRBV12-3 or TRBV12-4 and TRBJ1-2; a weak D match, TRBD1 (6 bases). Trimming cost V 6 bases and J 5 bases, with 13 bases left between them. The CDR3 runs 13 residues. In nucleotides, the CDR3 is TGTGCCAGCAGGGAGACAGGTAGTTATGGCTACACCTTC. Amino acids: CASRETGSYGYTF.

Only a few counts were recorded for this clone. The rearrangement joins TRBV19 to TRBJ1-2, with D possibly matching TRBD1 (6 bases). Trimming shortened V by 0 bases and J by 7 bases, and 18 bases separated the two germline ends. Germline CDR1 is LNHDA and CDR2 is SQIVND (reference sequence). The CDR3 spans 16 residues. CDR3 loop: CASSIEGPGEAGGYTF. CDR3 DNA sequence: TGTGCCAGTAGTATAGAAGGGCCAGGGGAAGCCGGTGGCTACACCTTC.

Worth noting for this clone: Other DNA sequences from this sample encode an identical CDR3 as well. J is TRBJ1-1 and V is TRBV5-1; possible D gene TRBD1, 5 bases. The CDR3 covers 14 residues. V was pared by 5 bases and J by 0 bases, with 11 bases between. Germline values: CDR1 SGHRS, CDR2 YFSETQ. The CDR3 DNA sequence: TGCGCCAGCAGGAGAGACAGCATGAACACTGAAGCTTTCTTT. As protein: CASRRDSMNTEAFF.

The chain links TRBV20-1 to TRBJ2-1; 9 positions match TRBD2. Germline assignment: CDR1 DFQATT and CDR2 SNEGSKA (reference sequence). The CDR3 consists of 11 residues. CDR3 residues: CSAGGPDEQFF. DNA of the CDR3: TGCAGCGCGGGGGGGCCGGATGAGCAGTTCTTC.

The gene calls are TRBV24-1 and TRBJ2-4, with 10 nucleotides matching TRBD2. The CDR3 has 18 amino acids. Per germline, CDR1 KGHDR and CDR2 SFDVKD. V gave up 5 bases and J gave up 2 bases; unmatched junction bases: 11. The CDR3 bases are TGTGCCACCAGTGCAGCTAGCGGGGGAACCGAGACCAAAAACATTCAGTACTTC. This encodes CATSAASGGTETKNIQYF.

This clone was recorded only once. V gene TRBV19 combines with J gene TRBJ2-2, with D perhaps matching TRBD1 (6 bases). The germline V gene encodes CDR1 LNHDA and CDR2 SQIVND (reference sequence). The CDR3 loop spans 16 amino acids. V gave up 8 bases and J gave up 0 bases, with 16 bases separating them. CDR3 bases: TGTGCCAGTCTCCAACGGACAGACTCGAACACCGGGGAGCTGTTTTTT. It is translated as CASLQRTDSNTGELFF.

This sequence joins TRBV7-9 and TRBJ2-7; 7 bases fit TRBD1. The V segment lost 5 bases and the J segment 6 bases; nucleotides outside the gene matches: 4. The germline V gene has CDR1 SEHNR and CDR2 FQNEAQ (reference sequence). This CDR3 comprises 12 residues. Here the CDR3 reads CASSPRQGEQYF. In DNA, the CDR3 is TGTGCCAGCAGCCCGCGACAGGGCGAGCAGTACTTC.

V and J are TRBV6-5 and TRBJ1-2; D gene unclear. Per the germline V gene, CDR1 is MNHEY and CDR2 is SVGAGI. The CDR3 runs to 12 residues. Trimming took off 6 bases at V and 4 bases at J, with 9 bases between the two ends. The CDR3 nucleotides are TGTGCCAGCAGACTGGGCAGCTATGGCTACACCTTC. Its protein is CASRLGSYGYTF.

DNA of the CDR3: TGTGCCAGCAGCTTAGTCCATTCCCAAGAGACCCAGTACTTC. Amino acid sequence: CASSLVHSQETQYF. This sequence joins TRBV7-2 and TRBJ2-5; D is unclear. Germline-derived CDR1 and CDR2 are SGHTA and FQGNSA. CDR3 length: 14 residues. V lost 1 base and J 1 base, leaving 7 bases between the germline ends.

This clone was seen a few times. The V call is TRBV27, the J call TRBJ1-1, with D tentatively TRBD1 (6 bases). This CDR3 has 14 residues. Per the germline V gene, CDR1 is MNHEY and CDR2 is SMNVEV (reference sequence). V lost 8 bases and J lost 2, with 15 bases in between. DNA of the CDR3: TGTGCCAGCGCTACAGGGCGACCTAACACTGAAGCTTTCTTT. Its translation: CASATGRPNTEAFF.

The J gene is TRBJ1-1, the V gene TRBV7-2, with 9 bases aligning to TRBD1. V was clipped by 5 bases and J by 4 bases; unmatched bases: 5. Germline assignment: CDR1 SGHTA and CDR2 FQGNSA. This CDR3 contains 14 residues. Written as DNA, the CDR3 is TGTGCCAGCAGCGAACAGGGGGCTTCCACTGAAGCTTTCTTT. This sequence encodes CASSEQGASTEAFF.

The chain couples TRBV18 to TRBJ2-5, with TRBD1 as a possible D gene (5 bases). In germline, CDR1 is KGHSH, CDR2 LQKENI. The CDR3 is 15 residues long. Between the trimmed V and J ends, which lost 4 bases and 1 base, there was a span of 13 bases. In DNA form, the CDR3 reads TGTGCCAGCTCACTCCTCCAGGGTACCCAAGAGACCCAGTACTTC. It encodes CASSLLQGTQETQYF.

The CDR3 region has the DNA TGTGCCAGCAGCGTAGGTCTAGCGGGGAACGGGGAGCTGTTTTTT. Its protein is CASSVGLAGNGELFF. The V call is TRBV9, the J call TRBJ2-2; 9 nucleotides align to TRBD2. Germline V lookup: CDR1 SGDLS, CDR2 YYNGEE. The CDR3 is made up of 15 amino acids. V shed 0 bases, J shed 7 bases, and the junction held 4 bases outside the gene matches.

The V and J genes are TRBV27 and TRBJ1-1; 7 bases are a match to TRBD1. The CDR3 has 14 amino acids. V trimming: 5 bases; J trimming: 11 bases; junction bases outside the gene matches: 14. Germline V gene lookup returns CDR1 MNHEY and CDR2 SMNVEV (reference sequence). CDR3 sequence: CASSLDRVVRYAFF. Here the CDR3 DNA reads TGTGCCAGCAGTCTCGACAGGGTAGTGCGGTATGCTTTCTTT.

J is TRBJ1-5 and V is TRBV2; 7 bases align to TRBD1. V lost 2 bases, J lost 4 bases, and 8 bases stayed unmatched. CDR3 size: 16 residues. Per germline, CDR1 SNHLY and CDR2 FYNNEI. The DNA for the CDR3 is TGTGCCAGCAGTGAACTACAGGGGATTACAAATCAGCCCCAGCATTTT. Protein product: CASSELQGITNQPQHF.